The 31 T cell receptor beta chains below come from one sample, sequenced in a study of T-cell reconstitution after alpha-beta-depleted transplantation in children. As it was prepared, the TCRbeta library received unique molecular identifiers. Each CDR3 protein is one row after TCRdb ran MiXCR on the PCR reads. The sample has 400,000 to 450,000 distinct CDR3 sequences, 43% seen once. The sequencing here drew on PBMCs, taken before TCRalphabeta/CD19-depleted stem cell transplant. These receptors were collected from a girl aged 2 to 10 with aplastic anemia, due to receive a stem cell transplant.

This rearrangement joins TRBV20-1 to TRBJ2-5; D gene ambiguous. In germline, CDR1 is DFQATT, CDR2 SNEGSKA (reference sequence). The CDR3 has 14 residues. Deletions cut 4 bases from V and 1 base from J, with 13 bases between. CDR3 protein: CSAMSTRLQETQYF. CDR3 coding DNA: TGCAGTGCTATGTCCACAAGGCTCCAAGAGACCCAGTACTTC.

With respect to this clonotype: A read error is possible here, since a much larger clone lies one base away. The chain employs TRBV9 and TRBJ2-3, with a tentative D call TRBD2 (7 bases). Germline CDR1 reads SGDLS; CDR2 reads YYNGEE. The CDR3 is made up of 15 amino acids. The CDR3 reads CGSSVEGGQADTQYF. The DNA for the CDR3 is TGTGGCAGCAGCGTAGAGGGGGGGCAGGCAGATACGCAGTATTTT.

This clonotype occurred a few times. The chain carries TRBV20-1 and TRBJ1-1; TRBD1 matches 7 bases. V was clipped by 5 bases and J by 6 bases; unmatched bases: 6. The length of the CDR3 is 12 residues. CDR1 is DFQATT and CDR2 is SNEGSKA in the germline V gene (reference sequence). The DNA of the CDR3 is TGCAGTGCTTGGCAGGGGGGAGCTGAAGCTTTCTTT. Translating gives CSAWQGGAEAFF.

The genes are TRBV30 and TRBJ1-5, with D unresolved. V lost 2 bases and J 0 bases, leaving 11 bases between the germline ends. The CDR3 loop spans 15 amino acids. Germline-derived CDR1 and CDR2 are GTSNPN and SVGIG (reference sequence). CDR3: CAWSSDTSSNQPQHF. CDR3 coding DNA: TGTGCCTGGAGTTCGGATACCTCTAGCAATCAGCCCCAGCATTTT.

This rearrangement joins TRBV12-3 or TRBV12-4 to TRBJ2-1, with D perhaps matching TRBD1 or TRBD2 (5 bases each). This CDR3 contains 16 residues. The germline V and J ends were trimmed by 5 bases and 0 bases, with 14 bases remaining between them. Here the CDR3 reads CASSPWDASSYNEQFF. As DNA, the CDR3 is TGTGCCAGCAGTCCCTGGGACGCTAGCTCCTACAATGAGCAGTTCTTC.

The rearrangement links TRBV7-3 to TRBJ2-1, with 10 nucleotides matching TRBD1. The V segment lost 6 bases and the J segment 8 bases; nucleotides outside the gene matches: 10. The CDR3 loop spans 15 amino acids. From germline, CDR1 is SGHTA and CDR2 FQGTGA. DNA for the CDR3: TGTGCCAGCAGTACCGACAGGGGGCTCGAGGATGAGCAGTTCTTC. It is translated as CASSTDRGLEDEQFF.

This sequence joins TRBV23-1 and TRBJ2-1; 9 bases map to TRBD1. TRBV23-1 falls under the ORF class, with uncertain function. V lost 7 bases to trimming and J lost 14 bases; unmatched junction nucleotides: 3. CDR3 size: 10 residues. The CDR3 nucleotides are TGCGCCAGCATCGGACAGGGGAAGTTCTTC. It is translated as CASIGQGKFF.

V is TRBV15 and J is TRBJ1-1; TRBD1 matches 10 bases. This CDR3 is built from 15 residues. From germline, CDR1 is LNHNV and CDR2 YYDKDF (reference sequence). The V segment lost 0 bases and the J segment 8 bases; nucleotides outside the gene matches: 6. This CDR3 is CATSRDRQGAGEAFF. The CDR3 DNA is TGTGCCACCAGCAGAGATCGACAGGGGGCAGGGGAAGCTTTCTTT.

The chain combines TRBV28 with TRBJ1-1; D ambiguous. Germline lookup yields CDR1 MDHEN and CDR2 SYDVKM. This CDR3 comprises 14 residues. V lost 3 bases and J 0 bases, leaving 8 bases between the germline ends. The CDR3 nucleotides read TGTGCCAGCAGTTTGAGACCCATGAACACTGAAGCTTTCTTT. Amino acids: CASSLRPMNTEAFF.

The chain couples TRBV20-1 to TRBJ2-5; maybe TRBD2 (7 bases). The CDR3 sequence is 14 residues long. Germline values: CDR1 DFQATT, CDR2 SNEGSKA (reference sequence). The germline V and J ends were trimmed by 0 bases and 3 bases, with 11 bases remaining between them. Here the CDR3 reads CSARDGGAEETQYF. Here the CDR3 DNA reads TGCAGTGCTAGAGATGGGGGGGCCGAAGAGACCCAGTACTTC.

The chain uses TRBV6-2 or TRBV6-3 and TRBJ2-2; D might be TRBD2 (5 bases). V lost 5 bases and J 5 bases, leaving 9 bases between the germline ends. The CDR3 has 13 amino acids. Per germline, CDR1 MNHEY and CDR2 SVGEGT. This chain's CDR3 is CASSLLATGELFF. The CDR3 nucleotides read TGTGCCAGCAGTCTCCTAGCTACCGGGGAGCTGTTTTTT.

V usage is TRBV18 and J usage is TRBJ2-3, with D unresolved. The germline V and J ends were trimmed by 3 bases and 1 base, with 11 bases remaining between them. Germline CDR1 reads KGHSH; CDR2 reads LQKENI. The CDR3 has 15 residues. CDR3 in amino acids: CASSPAIWGTDTQYF. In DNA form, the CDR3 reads TGTGCCAGCTCACCTGCGATTTGGGGCACAGATACGCAGTATTTT.

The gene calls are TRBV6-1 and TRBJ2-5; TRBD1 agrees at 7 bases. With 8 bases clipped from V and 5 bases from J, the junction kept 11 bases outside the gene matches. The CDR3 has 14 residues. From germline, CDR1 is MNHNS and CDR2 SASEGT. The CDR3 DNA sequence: TGTGCCAGCGGTCCGGTCACCAGGGGGGAGACCCAGTACTTC. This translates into CASGPVTRGETQYF.

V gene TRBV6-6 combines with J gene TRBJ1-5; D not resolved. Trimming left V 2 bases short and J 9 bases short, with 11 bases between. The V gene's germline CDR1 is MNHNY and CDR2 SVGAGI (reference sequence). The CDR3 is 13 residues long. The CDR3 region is CASSYGENGPQHF. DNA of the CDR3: TGTGCCAGCAGTTACGGGGAGAATGGGCCCCAGCATTTT.

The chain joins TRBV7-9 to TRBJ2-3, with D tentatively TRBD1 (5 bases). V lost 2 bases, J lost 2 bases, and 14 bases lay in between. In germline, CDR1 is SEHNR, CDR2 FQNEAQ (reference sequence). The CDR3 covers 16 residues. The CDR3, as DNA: TGTGCCAGCAGCTTACAGGGTCTACACCCCACAGATACGCAGTATTTT. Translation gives CASSLQGLHPTDTQYF.

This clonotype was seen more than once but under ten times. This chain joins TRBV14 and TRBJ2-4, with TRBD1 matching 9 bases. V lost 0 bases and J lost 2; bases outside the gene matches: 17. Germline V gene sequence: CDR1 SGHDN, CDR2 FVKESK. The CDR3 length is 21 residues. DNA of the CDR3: TGTGCCAGCAGCCAAGACATGGGCAAGGGGACAGGGAAGGTTTCCAAAAACATTCAGTACTTC. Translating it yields CASSQDMGKGTGKVSKNIQYF.

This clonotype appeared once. The CDR3 sequence: CATSRDSGAYNEQFF. CDR3 nucleotides: TGTGCCACCAGCAGAGATTCAGGCGCCTACAATGAGCAGTTCTTC. V is TRBV15 and J is TRBJ2-1; D gene ambiguous. The germline CDR1 and CDR2 sequences are LNHNV and YYDKDF (reference sequence). V was pared by 0 bases and J by 2 bases, with 8 bases between. The CDR3 is made up of 15 amino acids.

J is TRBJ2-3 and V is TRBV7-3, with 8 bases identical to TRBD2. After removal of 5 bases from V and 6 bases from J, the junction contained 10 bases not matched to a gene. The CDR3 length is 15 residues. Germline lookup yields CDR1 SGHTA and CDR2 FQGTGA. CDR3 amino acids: CASSATAGAVDTQYF. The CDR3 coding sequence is TGTGCCAGCAGCGCCACAGCGGGAGCTGTGGATACGCAGTATTTT.

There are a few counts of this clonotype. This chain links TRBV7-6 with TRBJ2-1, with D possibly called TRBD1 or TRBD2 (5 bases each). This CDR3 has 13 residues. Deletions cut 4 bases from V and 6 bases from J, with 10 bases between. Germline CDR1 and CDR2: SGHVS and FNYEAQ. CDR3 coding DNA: TGTGCCAGCAGCTCCCTCGGGACCAATGAGCAGTTCTTC. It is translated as CASSSLGTNEQFF.

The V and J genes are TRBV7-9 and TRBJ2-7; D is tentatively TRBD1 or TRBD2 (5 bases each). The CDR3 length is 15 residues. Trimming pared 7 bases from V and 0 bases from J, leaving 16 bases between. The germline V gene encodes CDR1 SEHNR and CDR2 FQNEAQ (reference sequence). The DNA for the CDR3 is TGTGCCAGCATCAACGGGGCAGGGAGCTCCTACGAGCAGTACTTC. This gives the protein CASINGAGSSYEQYF.

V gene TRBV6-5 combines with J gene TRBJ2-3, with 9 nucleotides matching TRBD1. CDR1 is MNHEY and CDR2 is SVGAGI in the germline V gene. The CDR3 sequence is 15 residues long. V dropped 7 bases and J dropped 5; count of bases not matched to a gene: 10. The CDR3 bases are TGTGCCAGCAATTATCCCGGACAGGGGATAGATACGCAGTATTTT. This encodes CASNYPGQGIDTQYF.

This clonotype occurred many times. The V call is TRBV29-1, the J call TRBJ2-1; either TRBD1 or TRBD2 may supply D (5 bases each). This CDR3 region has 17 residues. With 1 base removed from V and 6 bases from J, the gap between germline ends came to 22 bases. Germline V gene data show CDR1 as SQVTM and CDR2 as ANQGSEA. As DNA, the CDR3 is TGCAGCGTTGAAGCCCTCCGGGACCTCCAAGGAGCCAATGAGCAGTTCTTC. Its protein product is CSVEALRDLQGANEQFF.

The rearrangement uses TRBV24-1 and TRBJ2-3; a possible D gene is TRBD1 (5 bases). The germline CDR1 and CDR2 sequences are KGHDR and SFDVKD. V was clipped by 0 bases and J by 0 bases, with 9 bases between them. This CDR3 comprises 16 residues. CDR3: CATSDLQDSSTDTQYF. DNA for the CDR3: TGTGCCACCAGTGATTTGCAAGACAGTAGCACAGATACGCAGTATTTT.

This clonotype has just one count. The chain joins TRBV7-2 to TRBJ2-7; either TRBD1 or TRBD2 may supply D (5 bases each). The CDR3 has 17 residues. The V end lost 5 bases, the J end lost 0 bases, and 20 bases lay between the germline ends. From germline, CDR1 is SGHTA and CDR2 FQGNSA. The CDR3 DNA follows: TGTGCCAGCAGCCCCTCGGGGCCGACCCGGAGCTCCTACGAGCAGTACTTC. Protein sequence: CASSPSGPTRSSYEQYF.

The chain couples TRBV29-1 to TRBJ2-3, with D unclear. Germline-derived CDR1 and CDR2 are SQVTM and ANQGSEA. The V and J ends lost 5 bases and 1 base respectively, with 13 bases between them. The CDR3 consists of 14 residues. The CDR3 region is CSVRDSLGTDTQYF. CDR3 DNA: TGCAGCGTTCGTGATTCCCTAGGCACAGATACGCAGTATTTT.

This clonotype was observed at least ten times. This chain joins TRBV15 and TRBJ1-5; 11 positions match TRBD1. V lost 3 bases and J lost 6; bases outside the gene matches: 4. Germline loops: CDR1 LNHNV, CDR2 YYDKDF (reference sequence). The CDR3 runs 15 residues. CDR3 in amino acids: CATSRDRGQSQPQHF. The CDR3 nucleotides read TGTGCCACCAGCAGGGACAGGGGGCAAAGTCAGCCCCAGCATTTT.

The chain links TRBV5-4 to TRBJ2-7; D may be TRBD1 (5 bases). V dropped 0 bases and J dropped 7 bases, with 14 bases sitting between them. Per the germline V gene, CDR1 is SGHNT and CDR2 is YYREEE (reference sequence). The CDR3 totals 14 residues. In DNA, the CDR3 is TGTGCCAGCAGCTTGGGGACACCTATGGGGGAGCAGTACTTC. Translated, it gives CASSLGTPMGEQYF.

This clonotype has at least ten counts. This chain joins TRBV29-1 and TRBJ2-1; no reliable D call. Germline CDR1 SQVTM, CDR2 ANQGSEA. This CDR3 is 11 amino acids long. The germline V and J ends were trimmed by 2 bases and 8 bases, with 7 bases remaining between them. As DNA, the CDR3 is TGCAGCGTTGAAAAGGCCCATGAGCAGTTCTTC. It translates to CSVEKAHEQFF.

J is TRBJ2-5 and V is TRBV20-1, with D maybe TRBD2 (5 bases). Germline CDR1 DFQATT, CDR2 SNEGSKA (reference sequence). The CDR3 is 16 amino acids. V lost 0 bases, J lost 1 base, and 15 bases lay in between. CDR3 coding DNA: TGCAGTGCTAGAGATGCCTTCAGCGGACCCCAAGAGACCCAGTACTTC. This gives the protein CSARDAFSGPQETQYF.

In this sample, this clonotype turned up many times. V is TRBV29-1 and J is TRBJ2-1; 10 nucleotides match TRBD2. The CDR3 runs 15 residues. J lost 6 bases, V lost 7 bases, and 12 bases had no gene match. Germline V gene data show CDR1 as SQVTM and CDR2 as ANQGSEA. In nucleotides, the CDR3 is TGCAGCGCCCAGCGGGGGACTAGCGCAATCAATGAGCAGTTCTTC. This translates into CSAQRGTSAINEQFF.

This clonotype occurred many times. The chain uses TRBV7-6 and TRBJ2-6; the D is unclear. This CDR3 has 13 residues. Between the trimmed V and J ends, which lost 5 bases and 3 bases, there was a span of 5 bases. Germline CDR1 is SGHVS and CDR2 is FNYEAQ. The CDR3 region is CASSPGGANVLTF. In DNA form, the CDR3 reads TGTGCCAGCAGCCCTGGTGGGGCCAACGTCCTGACTTTC.